The 21 T cell receptor beta chains below were found in one sample sequenced in a study of graft-versus-host responses after intestinal transplantation. These TCRs are of unknown antigen specificity. The assay was immunoSEQ multiplex PCR, and TCRdb's table has in-frame clones only and misses some. The profile covers under 100,000 clones, with 94% appearing a single time and 0.15% to 0.2% taken by the ten largest. The source material was unstimulated CD4+ T cells sorted from spleen or lymph node cells, sampled before transplant. Source of these receptors: a human donor who was the organ donor for an intestinal transplant.

The gene calls are TRBV27 and TRBJ1-2, with 8 nucleotides matching TRBD1. The CDR3 has 14 residues. V shed 2 bases, J shed 7 bases, and the junction held 6 bases outside the gene matches. Germline loops: CDR1 MNHEY, CDR2 SMNVEV (reference sequence). This CDR3 is CASSLGQGLSGYTF. The CDR3 bases are TGTGCCAGCAGTTTAGGACAGGGTTTAAGTGGCTACACCTTC.

This clone is a singleton in its sample. The J gene is TRBJ1-4, the V gene TRBV19; the D gene is possibly TRBD1 (6 bases). V was trimmed by 5 bases and J by 4 bases, leaving 11 bases between them. The length of the CDR3 is 14 residues. Germline assignment: CDR1 LNHDA and CDR2 SQIVND (reference sequence). Here the CDR3 reads CASSPQGFNEKLFF. Here the CDR3 DNA reads TGTGCCAGTAGTCCACAGGGTTTTAATGAAAAACTGTTTTTT.

The chain recombines TRBV6-1 with TRBJ1-2; 10 bases map to TRBD1. The V segment lost 6 bases and the J segment 4 bases; nucleotides outside the gene matches: 5. The CDR3 sequence is 14 residues long. Germline V gives CDR1 MNHNS, CDR2 SASEGT. CDR3 in DNA: TGTGCCAGCAGGCCGCGGGACAGGGGCTATGGCTACACCTTC. It yields the protein CASRPRDRGYGYTF.

The gene calls are TRBV5-1 and TRBJ2-1, with D tentatively TRBD2 (7 bases). Germline V gene data show CDR1 as SGHRS and CDR2 as YFSETQ. V gave up 3 bases and J gave up 2 bases, with 18 bases separating them. This CDR3 has 17 residues. The CDR3 coding sequence is TGCGCCAGCAGCTCGGCGGGCGAGGGGGGGCCCTACAATGAGCAGTTCTTC. This codes for CASSSAGEGGPYNEQFF. Drawing the rest from reference TRBV5-1 and TRBJ2-1, the complete variable domain is KAGVTQTPRYLIKTRGQQVTLSCSPISGHRSVSWYQQTPGQGLQFLFEYFSETQRNKGNFPGRFSGRQFSNSRSEMNVSTLELGDSALYLCASSSAGEGGPYNEQFFGPGTRLTVL.

The rearrangement joins TRBV7-9 to TRBJ1-6; 7 bases fit TRBD1. V was clipped by 0 bases and J by 4 bases; unmatched bases: 12. CDR3 length equals 19 residues. Germline V gives CDR1 SEHNR, CDR2 FQNEAQ (reference sequence). The CDR3 region is CASSLAYGAWGQYNSPLHF. DNA of the CDR3: TGTGCCAGCAGCTTAGCGTACGGAGCTTGGGGACAGTATAATTCACCCCTCCACTTT.

The rearrangement links TRBV21-1 to TRBJ1-5; the D call in the table, TRBD1, was not verified against the DNA. TRBV21-1 corresponds to a pseudogene. This CDR3 is built from 18 residues. The chain's CDR3 is CASSRGQSGGLGNQPQHF. In nucleotides, the CDR3 is TGTGCCAGCAGCAGAGGCCAGTCAGGGGGTCTCGGCAATCAGCCCCAGCATTTT.

V gene TRBV7-6 combines with J gene TRBJ2-2; 9 bases are shared with TRBD2. V shed 1 base, J shed 1 base, and the junction held 4 bases outside the gene matches. Germline V gives CDR1 SGHVS, CDR2 FNYEAQ. The CDR3 is 17 residues long. Here the CDR3 reads CASSLVSGGLNTGELFF. CDR3 in DNA: TGTGCCAGCAGCTTAGTTAGCGGGGGTTTGAACACCGGGGAGCTGTTTTTT. The full variable domain, with the rest looked up from reference TRBV7-6 and TRBJ2-2, is GAGVSQSPRYKVTKRGQDVALRCDPISGHVSLYWYRQALGQGPEFLTYFNYEAQQDKSGLPNDRFSAERPEGSISTLTIQRTEQRDSAMYRCASSLVSGGLNTGELFFGEGSRLTVL.

This chain uses TRBV19 with TRBJ1-2, with a tentative D call TRBD1 (6 bases). Between the trimmed V and J ends, which lost 5 bases and 10 bases, there was a span of 14 bases. CDR1 and CDR2 from the germline V gene are LNHDA and SQIVND (reference sequence). This CDR3 comprises 12 residues. CDR3 sequence: CASSPRGQHYTF. The CDR3 DNA sequence: TGTGCCAGTAGTCCGCGAGGACAGCACTACACCTTC.

The rearrangement uses TRBV19 and TRBJ2-5; D gene uncertain. Deletions cut 2 bases from V and 5 bases from J, with 6 bases between. In germline, CDR1 is LNHDA, CDR2 SQIVND (reference sequence). The CDR3 runs to 12 residues. The CDR3 spells CASSIRGETQYF. The CDR3 DNA sequence: TGTGCCAGTAGTATAAGAGGCGAGACCCAGTACTTC.

The genes are TRBV29-1 and TRBJ1-5; TRBD1 agrees at 8 bases. CDR3 length equals 12 residues. Losses at the gene ends were 5 bases for V and 5 bases for J; bases not matched to a gene: 2. Germline lookup yields CDR1 SQVTM and CDR2 ANQGSEA. CDR3 coding DNA: TGCAGCGTTCAGACAGGGGATCAGCCCCAGCATTTT. This translates into CSVQTGDQPQHF.

The rearrangement joins TRBV19 to TRBJ1-2; no firm D call. The length of the CDR3 is 14 residues. Germline loops: CDR1 LNHDA, CDR2 SQIVND (reference sequence). V gave up 0 bases and J gave up 4 bases, with 9 bases separating them. CDR3 nucleotides: TGTGCCAGTAGTATAGACCCTCCAATCTATGGCTACACCTTC. This translates into CASSIDPPIYGYTF.

The chain employs TRBV10-3 and TRBJ2-2; TRBD2 matches at 8 bases. The CDR3 spans 14 residues. The ends lost 6 bases at V and 3 bases at J; junction bases unmatched: 3. CDR1 ENHRY and CDR2 SYGVKD come from the germline V gene. The DNA of the CDR3 is TGTGCCATCAGGACGGGACTAGACACCGGGGAGCTGTTTTTT. Its translation is CAIRTGLDTGELFF.

CDR3: CASSLIAGGELFF. The CDR3 DNA is TGTGCCAGCAGCTTAATAGCTGGCGGGGAGCTGTTTTTT. This chain uses TRBV7-9 with TRBJ2-2; D remains unclear. Trimming removed 2 bases from V and 7 bases from J, with 8 bases in between. Germline values: CDR1 SEHNR, CDR2 FQNEAQ (reference sequence). This CDR3 spans 13 amino acids.

The chain has TRBV7-2 and TRBJ2-5, with D perhaps TRBD2 (5 bases). The V end was cut by 3 bases, the J end by 1 base, with 6 bases between. CDR1 and CDR2 from the germline V gene are SGHTA and FQGNSA. This CDR3 comprises 13 residues. The CDR3 region has the DNA TGTGCCAGCAGCTTTGCGGGCCAAGAGACCCAGTACTTC. Translating gives CASSFAGQETQYF. Full variable domain (missing parts from reference TRBV7-2 and TRBJ2-5): GAGVSQSPSNKVTEKGKDVELRCDPISGHTALYWYRQSLGQGLEFLIYFQGNSAPDKSGLPSDRFSAERTGGSVSTLTIQRTQQEDSAVYLCASSFAGQETQYFGPGTRLLVL.

This sequence joins TRBV29-1 and TRBJ2-3, with 8 bases aligning to TRBD1. CDR3 size: 13 residues. CDR1 is SQVTM, CDR2 ANQGSEA, per germline. V trimming: 5 bases; J trimming: 1 base; junction bases outside the gene matches: 2. The CDR3 DNA reads as TGCAGCGTTCGGGGACAGGGCACAGATACGCAGTATTTT. It codes for CSVRGQGTDTQYF.

The chain has TRBV4-1 and TRBJ1-5, with D uncertain. V lost 0 bases and J 8 bases, leaving 14 bases between the germline ends. The CDR3 totals 15 residues. Germline CDR1 MGHRA, CDR2 YSYEKL. CDR3 region: CASSQDLGKPEPQHF. CDR3 in DNA: TGCGCCAGCAGCCAAGACTTAGGCAAACCAGAGCCCCAGCATTTT.

V is TRBV6-1 and J is TRBJ1-1; D uncertain. Looked up from germline, CDR1 is MNHNS and CDR2 is SASEGT. V lost 5 bases, J lost 0 bases, and 13 bases lay in between. This CDR3 is built from 15 residues. CDR3 sequence reads: CASSPQGLLNTEAFF. CDR3 DNA: TGTGCCAGCAGTCCTCAAGGACTCCTGAACACTGAAGCTTTCTTT.

The chain is built from TRBV7-2 and TRBJ2-2; 8 positions agree with TRBD1. V gave up 7 bases and J gave up 7 bases; unmatched junction bases: 8. The CDR3 consists of 14 residues. Germline V gene data show CDR1 as SGHTA and CDR2 as FQGNSA. The CDR3 coding sequence is TGTGCCAGCAAATTCGACAGGGGAGTCGGGGAGCTGTTTTTT. Residues: CASKFDRGVGELFF.

This sequence joins TRBV7-3 and TRBJ2-2; possibly TRBD2 for D (5 bases). Germline V lookup: CDR1 SGHTA, CDR2 FQGTGA. Trimming removed 2 bases from V and 3 bases from J, with 10 bases in between. The CDR3 runs 15 residues. CDR3 coding DNA: TGTGCCAGCAGCTTAGTACCCGGGGACACCGGGGAGCTGTTTTTT. Translating it yields CASSLVPGDTGELFF.

The chain has TRBV19 and TRBJ1-1, with 8 positions matching TRBD1. With 8 bases clipped from V and 2 bases from J, the junction kept 7 bases outside the gene matches. This CDR3 contains 14 residues. Germline CDR1 reads LNHDA; CDR2 reads SQIVND (reference sequence). CDR3 amino acids: CASGAGTGNTEAFF. The CDR3, as DNA: TGTGCCAGTGGGGCCGGGACAGGCAACACTGAAGCTTTCTTT.

The rearrangement uses TRBV14 and TRBJ1-2, with 7 positions matching TRBD1. This CDR3 has 13 residues. V shed 4 bases, J shed 8 bases, and the junction held 7 bases outside the gene matches. Germline CDR1 SGHDN, CDR2 FVKESK. The CDR3 nucleotides are TGTGCCAGCAGCCCGAAGGGGGCTCGAGGCTACACCTTC. This sequence encodes CASSPKGARGYTF.